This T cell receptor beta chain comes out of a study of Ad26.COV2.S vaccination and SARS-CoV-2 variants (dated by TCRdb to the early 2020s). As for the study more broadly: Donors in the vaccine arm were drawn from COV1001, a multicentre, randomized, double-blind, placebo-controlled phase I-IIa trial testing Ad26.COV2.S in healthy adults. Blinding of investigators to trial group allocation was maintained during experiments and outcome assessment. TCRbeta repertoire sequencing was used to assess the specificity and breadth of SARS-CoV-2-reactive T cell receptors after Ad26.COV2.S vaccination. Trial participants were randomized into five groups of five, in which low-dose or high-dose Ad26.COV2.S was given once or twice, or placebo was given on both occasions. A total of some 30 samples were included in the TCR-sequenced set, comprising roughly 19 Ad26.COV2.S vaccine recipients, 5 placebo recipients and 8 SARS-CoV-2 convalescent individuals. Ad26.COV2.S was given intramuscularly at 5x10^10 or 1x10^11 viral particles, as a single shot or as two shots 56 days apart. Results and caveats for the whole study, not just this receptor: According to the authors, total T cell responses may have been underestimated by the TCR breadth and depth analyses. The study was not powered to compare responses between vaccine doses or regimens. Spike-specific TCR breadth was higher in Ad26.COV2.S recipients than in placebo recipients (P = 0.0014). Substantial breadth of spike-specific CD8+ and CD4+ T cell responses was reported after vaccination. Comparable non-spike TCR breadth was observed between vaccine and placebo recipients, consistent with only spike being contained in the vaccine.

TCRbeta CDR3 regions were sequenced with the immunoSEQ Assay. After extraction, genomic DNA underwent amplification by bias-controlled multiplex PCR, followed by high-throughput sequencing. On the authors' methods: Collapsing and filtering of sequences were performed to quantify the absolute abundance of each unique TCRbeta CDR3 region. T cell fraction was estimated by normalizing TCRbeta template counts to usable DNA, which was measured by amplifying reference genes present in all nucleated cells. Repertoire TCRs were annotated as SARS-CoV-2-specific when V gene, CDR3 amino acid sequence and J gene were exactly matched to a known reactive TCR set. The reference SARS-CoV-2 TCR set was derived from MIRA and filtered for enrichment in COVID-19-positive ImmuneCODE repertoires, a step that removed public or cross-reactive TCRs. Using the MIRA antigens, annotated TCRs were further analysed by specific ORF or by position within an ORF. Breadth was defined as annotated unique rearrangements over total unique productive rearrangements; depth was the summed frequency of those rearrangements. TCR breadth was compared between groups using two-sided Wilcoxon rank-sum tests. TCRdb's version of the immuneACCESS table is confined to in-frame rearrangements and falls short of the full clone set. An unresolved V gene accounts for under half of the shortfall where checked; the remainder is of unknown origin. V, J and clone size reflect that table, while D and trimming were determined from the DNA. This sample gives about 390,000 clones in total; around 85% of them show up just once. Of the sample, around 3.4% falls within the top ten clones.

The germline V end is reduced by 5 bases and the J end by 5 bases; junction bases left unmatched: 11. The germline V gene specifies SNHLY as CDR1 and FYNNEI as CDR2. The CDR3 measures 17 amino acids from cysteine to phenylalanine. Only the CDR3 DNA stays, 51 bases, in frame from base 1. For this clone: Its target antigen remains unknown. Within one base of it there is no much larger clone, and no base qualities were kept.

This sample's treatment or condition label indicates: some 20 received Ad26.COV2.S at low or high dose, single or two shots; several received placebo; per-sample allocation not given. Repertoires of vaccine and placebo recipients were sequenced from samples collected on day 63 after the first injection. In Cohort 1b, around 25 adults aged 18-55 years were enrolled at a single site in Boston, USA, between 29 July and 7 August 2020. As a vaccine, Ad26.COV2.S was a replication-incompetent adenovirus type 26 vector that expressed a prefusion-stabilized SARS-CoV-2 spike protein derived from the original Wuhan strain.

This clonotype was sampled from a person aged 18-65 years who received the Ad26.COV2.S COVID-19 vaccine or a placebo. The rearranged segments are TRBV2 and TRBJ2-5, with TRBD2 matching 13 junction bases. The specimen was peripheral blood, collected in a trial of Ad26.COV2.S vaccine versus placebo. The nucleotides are TGTGCCAGCAGTTACGACTCGGGACTAGCGGGGAGGGAGACCCAGTACTTC. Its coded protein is CASSYDSGLAGRETQYF.